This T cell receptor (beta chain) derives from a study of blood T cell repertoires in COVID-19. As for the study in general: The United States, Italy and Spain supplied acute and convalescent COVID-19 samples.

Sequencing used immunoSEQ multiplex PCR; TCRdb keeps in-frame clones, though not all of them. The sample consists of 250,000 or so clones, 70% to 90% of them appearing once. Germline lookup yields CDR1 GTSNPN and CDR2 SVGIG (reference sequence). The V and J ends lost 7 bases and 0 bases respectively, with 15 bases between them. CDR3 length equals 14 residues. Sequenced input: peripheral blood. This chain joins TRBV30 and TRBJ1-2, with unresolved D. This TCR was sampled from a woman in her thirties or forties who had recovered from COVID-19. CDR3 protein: CASGEGTTNYGYTF. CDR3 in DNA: TGTGCCTCCGGGGAAGGTACCACTAACTATGGCTACACCTTC.